One and the same sample provided the 18 T cell receptor beta chains below, sequenced in a study of cytomegalovirus exposure and HLA in healthy donors. In the PCR, 60 Vbeta and 13 Jbeta primers were used. Using immunoSEQ multiplex PCR, the repertoire was profiled, and TCRdb retains in-frame clones only, with some absent. Its table records some 75,000 clones. Sequenced material: PBMCs. The receptor source for this set is a man aged 40-55 years in good health and CMV-seronegative.

The gene calls are TRBV11-2 and TRBJ2-7; 8 bases align to TRBD1. Germline V lookup: CDR1 SGHAT, CDR2 FQNNGV. CDR3 length: 15 residues. J was trimmed by 4 bases and V by 4 bases; bases with no gene match: 9. The CDR3 DNA follows: TGTGCCAGCAGCTATCTCTACAGGGGGAGTTACGAGCAGTACTTC. Translating it yields CASSYLYRGSYEQYF.

The chain combines TRBV5-4 with TRBJ2-7; 7 bases match TRBD2. Germline CDR1 and CDR2: SGHNT and YYREEE (reference sequence). The length of the CDR3 is 15 residues. J lost 3 bases, V lost 1 base, and 7 bases had no gene match. CDR3 loop: CASSLSSTSSYEQYF. The CDR3, as DNA: TGTGCCAGCAGCTTGTCCTCGACTAGCAGCTACGAGCAGTACTTC.

A note on this clone: At one end the junction does not follow the germline gene, possibly because of a read error. The chain couples TRBV6-6 to TRBJ2-7; the D gene is possibly TRBD2 (6 bases). The CDR3 contains 14 residues. Germline-derived CDR1 and CDR2 are MNHNY and SVGAGI (reference sequence). CDR3 residues: CVSAPPGGNYEQYF. The CDR3 coding sequence is TGTGTCAGCGCCCCCCCCGGGGGTAACTACGAGCAGTACTTC.

The chain has TRBV11-3 and TRBJ2-1, with TRBD2 matching over 14 bases. J was trimmed by 7 bases and V by 6 bases; bases with no gene match: 8. Germline CDR1 is SGHNT and CDR2 is YENEEA. The length of the CDR3 is 16 residues. The CDR3 here is CASSPGLAGDLNEQFF. The CDR3 bases are TGTGCCAGCAGTCCGGGACTAGCGGGAGACTTGAATGAGCAGTTCTTC.

The rearrangement links TRBV7-8 to TRBJ1-2; possible D gene TRBD1, 5 bases. The germline gives CDR1 SGHVS, CDR2 FQNEAQ. The CDR3 runs 13 residues. Trimming removed 1 base from V and 4 bases from J, with 7 bases in between. The CDR3 DNA is TGTGCCAGCAGCTTAGGACAGATCTATGGCTACACCTTC. It codes for CASSLGQIYGYTF. The full variable domain, completed using reference TRBV7-8 and TRBJ1-2, is GAGVSQSPRYKVAKRGQDVALRCDPISGHVSLFWYQQALGQGPEFLTYFQNEAQLDKSGLPSDRFFAERPEGSVSTLKIQRTQQEDSAVYLCASSLGQIYGYTFGSGTRLTVV.

As to this clone: Other DNA sequences in this sample translate to the same CDR3. The chain links TRBV18 to TRBJ1-5; 7 nucleotides match TRBD1. V trimming: 6 bases; J trimming: 2 bases; junction bases outside the gene matches: 7. Looked up from germline, CDR1 is KGHSH and CDR2 is LQKENI. The CDR3 totals 15 residues. In nucleotides, the CDR3 is TGTGCCAGCTCGCCGACAGGGTTGGGCAATCAGCCCCAGCATTTT. It is translated as CASSPTGLGNQPQHF.

The V and J genes are TRBV9 and TRBJ2-3, with 10 bases lining up with TRBD1. V dropped 0 bases and J dropped 2; count of bases not matched to a gene: 9. CDR3 length equals 18 residues. Per the germline V gene, CDR1 is SGDLS and CDR2 is YYNGEE. CDR3 amino acids: CASSVAIRDRGTTDTQYF. The CDR3 DNA follows: TGTGCCAGCAGCGTAGCGATCCGGGACAGGGGTACCACAGATACGCAGTATTTT.

This rearrangement joins TRBV19 to TRBJ1-6, with 7 bases matching TRBD1. V lost 5 bases, J lost 3 bases, and 1 base stayed unmatched. In germline, CDR1 is LNHDA, CDR2 SQIVND (reference sequence). The CDR3 is made up of 14 amino acids. CDR3 in amino acids: CASSGTVYNSPLHF. The CDR3 bases are TGTGCCAGTAGTGGGACAGTCTATAATTCACCCCTCCACTTT.

The chain joins TRBV4-1 to TRBJ1-1; 10 nucleotides line up with TRBD1. The CDR3 extends over 20 amino acids. The J segment lost 3 bases and the V segment lost 0 bases, leaving 16 bases of the junction unmatched. The germline V gene encodes CDR1 MGHRA and CDR2 YSYEKL. This CDR3 is CASSQESFPRQGAKDTEAFF. CDR3 sequence (DNA): TGCGCCAGCAGCCAAGAATCCTTCCCCCGACAGGGGGCTAAGGACACTGAAGCTTTCTTT.

The chain combines TRBV19 with TRBJ2-5; 9 bases fit TRBD1. The CDR3 length is 14 residues. The germline V gene encodes CDR1 LNHDA and CDR2 SQIVND (reference sequence). Germline trimming cut 6 bases from V and 4 bases from J; bases unmatched to any gene: 6. The CDR3 loop reads CASRNRGRGETQYF. In DNA, the CDR3 is TGTGCCAGTAGGAACAGGGGGCGCGGAGAGACCCAGTACTTC.

This chain connects TRBV4-1 to TRBJ2-7; D is ambiguous. In germline, CDR1 is MGHRA, CDR2 YSYEKL. Trimming shortened V by 1 base and J by 6 bases, and 7 bases separated the two germline ends. The CDR3 consists of 12 residues. The chain's CDR3 is CASSQGAGEQYF. The CDR3 DNA follows: TGCGCCAGCAGCCAAGGGGCCGGCGAGCAGTACTTC.

The rearrangement links TRBV19 to TRBJ2-3, with 7 bases aligning to TRBD1. This CDR3 spans 14 amino acids. Germline lookup yields CDR1 LNHDA and CDR2 SQIVND (reference sequence). V lost 11 bases to trimming and J lost 2 bases; unmatched junction nucleotides: 10. The CDR3 here is CAPHTGEPTDTQYF. For the CDR3, the DNA is TGTGCCCCTCATACAGGGGAACCCACAGATACGCAGTATTTT. Variable domain in full (rest from reference TRBV19 and TRBJ2-3): DGGITQSPKYLFRKEGQNVTLSCEQNLNHDAMYWYRQDPGQGLRLIYYSQIVNDFQKGDIAEGYSVSREKKESFPLTVTSAQKNPTAFYLCAPHTGEPTDTQYFGPGTRLTVL.

The J gene is TRBJ1-4, the V gene TRBV7-9, with 8 bases lining up with TRBD1. CDR3 length: 14 amino acids. The trim removed 3 bases at V and 6 bases at J, leaving 3 bases unmatched. The germline gives CDR1 SEHNR, CDR2 FQNEAQ (reference sequence). The CDR3 bases are TGTGCCAGCAGCTTCGGCAGGGGGCATGAAAAACTGTTTTTT. Translation gives CASSFGRGHEKLFF.

The chain employs TRBV5-6 and TRBJ1-1; D gene ambiguous. Germline CDR1 and CDR2: SGHDT and YYEEEE. CDR3 size: 16 residues. Trimming stripped 4 bases from V and 0 bases from J, with 16 bases between. In DNA, the CDR3 is TGTGCCAGCAGCCGACTTTGGGGAGGAGTGAACACTGAAGCTTTCTTT. Translating it yields CASSRLWGGVNTEAFF.

V is TRBV18 and J is TRBJ2-7; D may be TRBD1 (6 bases). Looked up from germline, CDR1 is KGHSH and CDR2 is LQKENI. This CDR3 is built from 14 residues. The V gene lost 1 base and the J gene lost 3 bases, with 10 bases spanning the gap. This CDR3 reads CASSPRQGHYEQYF. The CDR3 region has the DNA TGTGCCAGCTCACCACGGCAGGGACACTACGAGCAGTACTTC.

The chain joins TRBV6-6 to TRBJ2-1; maybe TRBD1 (6 bases). CDR3 length: 14 residues. From germline, CDR1 is MNHNY and CDR2 SVGAGI (reference sequence). V lost 6 bases and J 4 bases, leaving 13 bases between the germline ends. The CDR3 here is CASSPGQTYNEQFF. As DNA, the CDR3 is TGTGCCAGCAGCCCCGGACAGACTTACAATGAGCAGTTCTTC.

The V and J genes are TRBV19 and TRBJ1-4; the D is unclear. V was shortened by 3 bases and J by 5 bases, with 7 bases between the two germline ends. The CDR3 contains 13 residues. CDR1 and CDR2 from the germline V gene are LNHDA and SQIVND (reference sequence). The CDR3, as DNA: TGTGCCAGTAGTATTATGAGAAATGAAAAACTGTTTTTT. It encodes CASSIMRNEKLFF.

The rearrangement joins TRBV9 to TRBJ2-1, with 13 bases that match TRBD2. J lost 10 bases, V lost 3 bases, and 10 bases had no gene match. Germline CDR1 is SGDLS and CDR2 is YYNGEE. CDR3 length equals 16 residues. CDR3 in amino acids: CASSAGLAGARGEQFF. For the CDR3, the DNA is TGTGCCAGCAGCGCCGGACTAGCGGGAGCCCGCGGGGAGCAGTTCTTC.